A selection of T cell receptor beta chains follows, all from one sample in a study of identical twins. TCRdb re-called the 5' RACE reads with MiXCR, one entry per CDR3 protein. Found here are 550,000 to 700,000 distinct CDR3 sequences, around 9.6% of them singletons; the top ten hold roughly 3.2%. The sample was also reused in another study, on yellow fever vaccine responses in identical twins.

Sequencing was performed on PBMCs. The receptors here all came from a woman younger than 30 in good health. CDR3s leave out the opening cysteine and the closing phenylalanine or tryptophan. Each record gives: CDR3 length, V gene, J gene, CDR3 protein.

>16|TRBV24-1|TRBJ2-2
ATSDPDKGTENTGELF
>12|TRBV6-4|TRBJ2-6
ASSDNSGANVLT
>12|TRBV12-3/TRBV12-4|TRBJ1-1
ASTPGLENTEAF
>13|TRBV7-2|TRBJ2-1
ASRSPLSRFHEQF
>11|TRBV29-1|TRBJ1-1
SVDRGTNTEAF
>13|TRBV7-6|TRBJ2-4
ASSSNMIAKNIQY
>14|TRBV20-1|TRBJ2-2
SARHMGRENTGELF
>12|TRBV12-3/TRBV12-4|TRBJ1-5
ASSFIQGRQPQH
>13|TRBV6-2/TRBV6-3|TRBJ1-1
ASSYRIDRWDEAF
>10|TRBV7-9|TRBJ1-2
ASSLVEYGYT
>12|TRBV7-2|TRBJ2-5
ASSPGAPQETQY
>14|TRBV12-3/TRBV12-4|TRBJ2-2
ASSLRSATGPGELF
>13|TRBV3-1|TRBJ2-5
ASSQDVATGGTQY
>12|TRBV14|TRBJ2-3
ASSPWDYTDTQY
>16|TRBV3-1|TRBJ2-1
ASSQDRVWGAGRNEQL
>12|TRBV6-2/TRBV6-3|TRBJ1-6
ASSYVPGYSPLH
>15|TRBV28|TRBJ2-7
ASSFPLTGTEVYEQY
>16|TRBV5-6|TRBJ2-4
ASSLAASGGPLHDIQY
>12|TRBV3-1|TRBJ1-2
ASSLKTGPRGYT
>13|TRBV11-2|TRBJ1-4
ASSRWAGTNEKLF
>12|TRBV3-1|TRBJ2-5
ASSQAAGPRTQY
>13|TRBV7-8|TRBJ2-1
ASSLGTSGWHEQF
>11|TRBV7-8|TRBJ2-7
ASSSRLAGGQY
>14|TRBV28|TRBJ1-5
ASTTSRGPSNQPQH
>13|TRBV3-1|TRBJ2-3
ASSKAPSVTDTQY
>11|TRBV5-1|TRBJ2-2
ASSLGETGELF
>14|TRBV5-1|TRBJ2-2
ASRGSNKANTGELF
>9|TRBV6-2/TRBV6-3|TRBJ2-7
ASGYPAEQY
>14|TRBV2|TRBJ2-6
ASRSDRETGANVLT
>13|TRBV7-6|TRBJ2-1
ASSLAVPQGNEQF
>14|TRBV4-3|TRBJ2-3
ASSPTGTRGTDTQY
>13|TRBV7-9|TRBJ2-7
ASSVGLDIGYEQY
>15|TRBV16|TRBJ1-3
ASSQLRDEGSGNTIY
>10|TRBV29-1|TRBJ2-7
SVVQKGYEQY
>12|TRBV20-1|TRBJ2-7
SARNVAGGYEQY
>13|TRBV5-5|TRBJ1-2
ASSRDRGKNYGYT
>17|TRBV4-2|TRBJ2-7
ASSQDLARTSGDTYEQY